Below, 3 T cell receptor beta chains from the same sample are listed, as sequenced in a study of post-analysis software for immune sequencing data. Study conclusions and caveats: When patients were compared with controls, about five TRBV segments were more frequent, TRBV5-6, TRBV5-1 and TRBV20-1 among them.

Antigens of these TCRs are unknown. Unique molecular identifiers featured in each of the TCR beta cDNA libraries. TCRdb re-called the PCR reads through MiXCR, storing one row per CDR3 protein. The sample includes hundreds of thousands of distinct CDR3 sequences, roughly 29% of them seen just once. The sequenced material came from blood. The receptors stem from a girl aged 5-17 years with multiple sclerosis.

With regard to this clonotype: A much larger clone lies one base from this, so it may be a read error. V usage is TRBV7-2 and J usage is TRBJ2-3, with D possibly matching TRBD2 (6 bases). In germline, CDR1 is SGHTA, CDR2 FQGNSA. CDR3 length equals 14 residues. V lost 10 bases and J lost 5, with 19 bases in between. CDR3 protein: CANRRLGPVDTQYF. The CDR3, as DNA: TGTGCCAACAGACGACTAGGACCAGTAGATACGCAGTATTTT.

Concerning this clonotype itself: One base away lies a much larger clone, so this may be a sequencing read error. The chain recombines TRBV29-1 with TRBJ2-7, with 9 bases matching TRBD1. Germline V gene data show CDR1 as SQVTM and CDR2 as ANQGSEA. Trimming at V came to 3 bases and at J to 9 bases, leaving 9 bases not matched to a gene. CDR3 length: 13 amino acids. The DNA for the CDR3 is TGCAGCGTTGACCCAATGACAGGGGGACGGCAGTACTTC. Its protein is CSVDPMTGGRQYF.

A remark on this clonotype: At one boundary the junction diverges from the germline segment, which might be a read error. The genes are TRBV7-2 and TRBJ2-7; weak D call: TRBD1 (7 bases). The CDR3 runs 14 residues. Germline CDR1 reads SGHTA; CDR2 reads FQGNSA. Here the CDR3 DNA reads TGTGCCGGCAGTCGCGCAGGGGGGCGGTACGAGCAGTACTTC. Protein product: CAGSRAGGRYEQYF.